The clone carrying this T cell receptor beta chain was seen ten or more times. What it binds is not known. The data are from a study of glioma-infiltrating T cells. General observations from the study: Tissue and blood shared very few CDR3 sequences. Gliomas, especially low-grade, showed above-expected tissue-blood divergence; non-neoplastic patients showed below.

Using RNA template, CDR3s of TCR alpha and beta were amplified with iRepertoire arm-PCR. Tissue mRNA or PBMC total RNA, roughly 90-450 ng, went into one-step reverse transcription and amplification. TCRdb redid the calling of the multiplex PCR reads with MiXCR, one entry per CDR3 protein. The sample yields 100,000 to 150,000 distinct CDR3 sequences, approximately 26% seen once. The CDR3 loop spans 16 amino acids. V was pared by 5 bases and J by 5 bases, with 12 bases of the junction left unmatched. From germline, CDR1 is DFQATT and CDR2 SNEGSKA (reference sequence). The receptor's source is a human donor with low-grade glioma or glioblastoma, undergoing nonglioma brain surgery, or in good health (not recorded which). The rearrangement uses TRBV20-1 and TRBJ2-3; 11 nucleotides align to TRBD2. The specimen was glioma tissue, nonneoplastic brain tissue, or PBMCs (not recorded which). DNA of the CDR3: TGCAGTGCTTACCTCGGACTAGCGGGTTCGGGAGATACGCAGTATTTT. Residues: CSAYLGLAGSGDTQYF.